Below are 27 T cell receptor beta chains sequenced from a single sample in a study of T cell repertoires in cytomegalovirus infection. MiXCR, run by TCRdb on the reads, gives a single entry per CDR3 protein. The repertoire holds nearly 650,000 distinct CDR3 sequences, roughly a quarter seen once, with less than 10% in the top ten. What was sequenced was CD8+ T cells from PBMCs. The source of these receptors is a human donor in good health (CMV status not recorded). Some clones in this sample may be carry-over from other donors' samples.

This chain connects TRBV29-1 to TRBJ2-1; a possible D gene is TRBD1 (6 bases). The length of the CDR3 is 14 residues. Trimming took off 6 bases at V and 4 bases at J, with 16 bases between the two ends. The germline CDR1 and CDR2 sequences are SQVTM and ANQGSEA. The CDR3 is CSVLEGVLYNEQFF. CDR3 DNA sequence: TGCAGCGTCCTTGAGGGGGTCCTTTACAATGAGCAGTTCTTC.

The chain is built from TRBV20-1 and TRBJ2-7; the D gene is possibly TRBD2 (6 bases). V was shortened by 6 bases and J by 3 bases, with 15 bases between the two germline ends. The length of the CDR3 is 13 residues. CDR1 and CDR2 (germline): DFQATT, SNEGSKA (reference sequence). As DNA, the CDR3 is TGCAGTGCCGCGGACACGGACTACTACGAGCAGTACGTC. The encoded protein is CSAADTDYYEQYV.

This clonotype has just a few counts. The rearrangement uses TRBV20-1 and TRBJ1-3; tentatively, D is TRBD1 (6 bases). Germline lookup yields CDR1 DFQATT and CDR2 SNEGSKA (reference sequence). The CDR3 sequence is 14 residues long. V lost 1 base and J lost 5, with 12 bases in between. CDR3 nucleotides: TGCAGTGCTAGAGGGGACATTACGAGAAACACCATATATTTT. Its translation is CSARGDITRNTIYF.

The gene calls are TRBV7-6 and TRBJ1-6; 7 nucleotides agree with TRBD1. Germline V gives CDR1 SGHVS, CDR2 FNYEAQ. V lost 1 base and J lost 6; bases outside the gene matches: 3. The CDR3 totals 15 residues. CDR3 in DNA: TGTGCCAGCAGCTTAGATCCAGGGGGTAATTCACCCCTCCACTTT. Protein product: CASSLDPGGNSPLHF.

This clonotype appeared a few times. V gene TRBV20-1 combines with J gene TRBJ1-4; D remains unclear. The V gene lost 1 base and the J gene lost 4 bases, with 13 bases spanning the gap. Germline lookup yields CDR1 DFQATT and CDR2 SNEGSKA (reference sequence). The CDR3 sequence is 15 residues long. Here the CDR3 DNA reads TGCAGTGCTAGAGGCCACGGGGAGGGTAATGAAAAACTGTTTTTT. Amino acids: CSARGHGEGNEKLFF.

This clonotype has a single count. V gene TRBV5-1 combines with J gene TRBJ2-1; D unresolved. The CDR3 is made up of 11 amino acids. V was pared by 0 bases and J by 15 bases, with 10 bases between. Germline loops: CDR1 SGHRS, CDR2 YFSETQ. The CDR3, as DNA: TGCGCCAGCAGCTTGGGTGGATTAATGTTCTTC. Residues: CASSLGGLMFF.

This clonotype has at least ten counts. The rearrangement joins TRBV27 to TRBJ1-1, with D possibly being TRBD1 (5 bases). Trimming removed 7 bases from V and 0 bases from J, with 12 bases in between. This CDR3 is built from 14 residues. Germline assignment: CDR1 MNHEY and CDR2 SMNVEV (reference sequence). CDR3 region: CASMTWGMNTEAFF. Here the CDR3 DNA reads TGTGCCAGCATGACTTGGGGCATGAACACTGAAGCTTTCTTT.

The chain has TRBV28 and TRBJ1-3, with D uncertain. Trimming shortened V by 6 bases and J by 2 bases, and 20 bases separated the two germline ends. This CDR3 has 17 amino acids. CDR1 is MDHEN and CDR2 is SYDVKM in the germline V gene. The DNA of the CDR3 is TGTGCCAGCAGCGATGTGTCCCCACAGCGTCCTGGAAACACCATATATTTT. Its protein product is CASSDVSPQRPGNTIYF.

This clonotype was seen more than once but under ten times. V is TRBV24-1 and J is TRBJ2-5, with D perhaps assigned TRBD1 or TRBD2 (5 bases each). Germline V gene data show CDR1 as KGHDR and CDR2 as SFDVKD. With 9 bases removed from V and 3 bases from J, the gap between germline ends came to 25 bases. The CDR3 sequence is 17 residues long. The CDR3 DNA reads TGTGCCACCCTATGGGGCGGCGGGCAACCCGTAAAAGAGACCCAGTACTTC. This gives the protein CATLWGGGQPVKETQYF.

The chain links TRBV5-5 to TRBJ2-7, with TRBD2 identical over 11 bases. The CDR3 has 17 amino acids. Germline CDR1 and CDR2: SGHKS and YYEKEE (reference sequence). The V and J ends lost 1 base and 1 base, in that order; junction bases with no gene match: 7. The CDR3 DNA follows: TGTGCCAGCAGCTTGAAGTCAGCTAGCGGGGGGTCCTACGAGCAGTACGTC. Residues: CASSLKSASGGSYEQYV.

The V gene is TRBV29-1, the J gene TRBJ2-2; TRBD2 matches 9 bases. V gave up 4 bases and J gave up 4 bases; unmatched junction bases: 10. Germline values: CDR1 SQVTM, CDR2 ANQGSEA. This CDR3 spans 16 amino acids. The chain's CDR3 is CSVVPSGDYSTGELFF. The CDR3 DNA follows: TGCAGCGTTGTTCCTAGCGGGGATTACAGCACCGGGGAGCTGTTTTTT.

The V gene is TRBV6-4, the J gene TRBJ2-1; 12 nucleotides match TRBD2. Trimming took 0 bases from V and 7 from J; bases not matched to a gene: 1. CDR3 length: 15 residues. Germline assignment: CDR1 MRHNA and CDR2 SNTAGT. This CDR3 reads CASSDSTSGSNEQFF. The CDR3 DNA reads TGTGCCAGCAGTGACTCGACTAGCGGGAGTAATGAGCAGTTCTTC.

The table lists this clonotype with many counts. This chain links TRBV28 with TRBJ2-5; TRBD2 aligns across 8 bases. Germline lookup yields CDR1 MDHEN and CDR2 SYDVKM. The CDR3 covers 20 residues. V was pared by 2 bases and J by 6 bases, with 23 bases of the junction left unmatched. CDR3 DNA: TGTGCCAGCAGTTTAGGGACTTTCGGACTAGCTGGGACACCTAATCAGACCCAGTACTTC. This gives the protein CASSLGTFGLAGTPNQTQYF.

There are many counts of this clonotype. The chain links TRBV28 to TRBJ2-3; possible D gene TRBD1, 6 bases. V was clipped by 3 bases and J by 2 bases, with 9 bases between them. The CDR3 extends over 14 amino acids. CDR1 is MDHEN and CDR2 is SYDVKM in the germline V gene. CDR3 amino acids: CASSLGHPTDTQYF. The CDR3 bases are TGTGCCAGCAGTTTGGGACACCCCACAGATACGCAGTATTTT.

Regarding this clonotype: It may be a read error: a sequence one base away is much more abundant. The gene calls are TRBV7-2 and TRBJ1-1; D remains unclear. The V gene's germline CDR1 is SGHTA and CDR2 FQGNSA. V lost 1 base to trimming and J lost 0 bases, with 12 bases between them. CDR3 length: 16 residues. CDR3: CASSLGNRFMNTEAFF. The CDR3 DNA is TGTGCCAGCAGCTTAGGGAACAGATTTATGAACACTGAAGCTTTCTTT.

This clonotype was counted a few times. With a much larger clone just one base away, this may be a read error. The CDR3 protein is CANLIGPFLTGGETQYF. CDR3 DNA: TGTGCCAACTTAATTGGGCCCTTTCTGACAGGTGGCGAGACCCAGTACTTC. The rearrangement links TRBV7-8 to TRBJ2-5; the D gene is possibly TRBD1 (6 bases). Trimming cost V 10 bases and J 5 bases, with 29 bases left between them. This CDR3 spans 17 amino acids. Germline CDR1 is SGHVS and CDR2 is FQNEAQ. The entire variable domain, with the rest obtained from reference TRBV7-8 and TRBJ2-5, is as follows: GAGVSQSPRYKVAKRGQDVALRCDPISGHVSLFWYQQALGQGPEFLTYFQNEAQLDKSGLPSDRFFAERPEGSVSTLKIQRTQQEDSAVYLCANLIGPFLTGGETQYFGPGTRLLVL.

This clonotype turned up a few times. The chain couples TRBV20-1 to TRBJ2-7, with 7 bases that match TRBD2. CDR1 and CDR2 (germline): DFQATT, SNEGSKA (reference sequence). The V segment lost 3 bases and the J segment 2 bases; nucleotides outside the gene matches: 7. The CDR3 consists of 14 residues. CDR3 DNA: TGCAGTGCTAGTTTTTTCGGGGGGACCTACGAGCAGTACTTC. This gives the protein CSASFFGGTYEQYF.

The chain combines TRBV3-1 with TRBJ2-6; tentatively, D is TRBD2 (6 bases). V was trimmed by 1 base and J by 0 bases, leaving 16 bases between them. CDR1 is LGHDT, CDR2 YNNKEL, per germline (reference sequence). This CDR3 spans 19 amino acids. The CDR3 loop reads CASSQVVRDPSSGANVLTF. DNA for the CDR3: TGTGCCAGCAGCCAAGTCGTGCGGGATCCCAGCTCTGGGGCCAACGTCCTGACTTTC.

In its sample, this clonotype was seen a few times. The chain employs TRBV7-6 and TRBJ2-6; 10 bases fit TRBD1. After removal of 6 bases from V and 4 bases from J, the junction contained 12 bases not matched to a gene. CDR1 and CDR2 from the germline V gene are SGHVS and FNYEAQ. The length of the CDR3 is 18 residues. The CDR3 DNA is TGTGCCAGCAGGTTCCCCGGGACAGGGGTTTTAGGGGCCAACGTCCTGACTTTC. This sequence encodes CASRFPGTGVLGANVLTF. The entire variable domain, with the rest obtained from reference TRBV7-6 and TRBJ2-6, is as follows: GAGVSQSPRYKVTKRGQDVALRCDPISGHVSLYWYRQALGQGPEFLTYFNYEAQQDKSGLPNDRFSAERPEGSISTLTIQRTEQRDSAMYRCASRFPGTGVLGANVLTFGAGSRLTVL.

The genes are TRBV6-2 or TRBV6-3 and TRBJ2-7, with 7 bases lining up with TRBD2. V dropped 8 bases and J dropped 2; count of bases not matched to a gene: 6. Per germline, CDR1 MNHEY and CDR2 SVGEGT. The CDR3 length is 13 residues. CDR3 DNA sequence: TGTGCCAGCGCGACTAGCAGGCCCTACGAGCAGTACGTC. Translation gives CASATSRPYEQYV.

This clonotype was counted between two and nine times. The chain combines TRBV20-1 with TRBJ2-7; 7 positions agree with TRBD2. Losses at the gene ends were 6 bases for V and 3 bases for J; bases not matched to a gene: 8. The CDR3 runs 13 residues. The germline CDR1 and CDR2 sequences are DFQATT and SNEGSKA (reference sequence). The CDR3, as DNA: TGCAGTGCCCAAGCGGGGTCAGACTACGAGCAGTACGTC. This translates into CSAQAGSDYEQYV.

This clonotype was recorded at least ten times. The chain links TRBV28 to TRBJ2-1, with 10 bases matching TRBD2. Germline loops: CDR1 MDHEN, CDR2 SYDVKM. The CDR3 has 17 amino acids. V was clipped by 2 bases and J by 2 bases; unmatched bases: 6. DNA of the CDR3: TGTGCCAGCAGTTTAGCTAGCGGGGGTCCTCCCTACAATGAGCAGTTCTTC. Its protein is CASSLASGGPPYNEQFF.

V and J are TRBV5-1 and TRBJ2-7; TRBD1 might be the D (5 bases). The CDR3 length is 14 residues. Germline V gene sequence: CDR1 SGHRS, CDR2 YFSETQ. V dropped 0 bases and J dropped 3 bases, with 10 bases sitting between them. CDR3 DNA: TGCGCCAGCAGCTTGGCCGCAGGGAACTACGAGCAGTACTTC. Protein: CASSLAAGNYEQYF.

Remarks on this clonotype: A junction boundary mismatches the germline segment, possibly from a read error. The CDR3 region has the DNA TGTGCCAGCAGCCAAGATAGAACAGTGGGTTCACCCCTCCACTTT. This sequence encodes CASSQDRTVGSPLHF. This chain joins TRBV4-1 and TRBJ1-6; no definite D call. Germline loops: CDR1 MGHRA, CDR2 YSYEKL. The CDR3 has 15 amino acids.

This clonotype was seen many times. The chain has TRBV7-6 and TRBJ2-3; tentatively, D is TRBD1 or TRBD2 (5 bases each). This CDR3 region has 14 residues. The germline gives CDR1 SGHVS, CDR2 FNYEAQ. The germline V and J ends were trimmed by 5 bases and 14 bases, with 23 bases remaining between them. The CDR3 here is CASSILTGTLRAYF. CDR3 nucleotide sequence: TGTGCCAGCAGCATTTTAACCGGGACCCTTAGGGCGTATTTT.

The chain uses TRBV6-6 and TRBJ2-5; no reliable D call. Germline-derived CDR1 and CDR2 are MNHNY and SVGAGI (reference sequence). Trimming cost V 0 bases and J 2 bases, with 10 bases left between them. The CDR3 extends over 15 amino acids. The chain's CDR3 is CASSYSMNLQETQYF. The CDR3 coding sequence is TGTGCCAGCAGTTACTCGATGAACCTACAAGAGACCCAGTACTTC.

This clonotype was seen only once. This chain uses TRBV20-1 with TRBJ2-7, with D uncertain. V lost 0 bases to trimming and J lost 3 bases, with 9 bases between them. Germline V gives CDR1 DFQATT, CDR2 SNEGSKA (reference sequence). The CDR3 sequence is 13 residues long. CDR3 loop: CSARDKQHYEQYF. The DNA of the CDR3 is TGCAGTGCTAGAGATAAACAGCACTACGAGCAGTACTTC.